The entry below describes one T cell receptor (beta chain). MiXCR was run by TCRdb on the 5' RACE reads, yielding one entry per CDR3 protein. The sample carries some 450,000 distinct CDR3 sequences, around 19% recorded once. The record originates from a study of T-cell memory formation after mild COVID-19. This CDR3 is built from 15 residues. Germline loops: CDR1 LGHNA, CDR2 YSLEER. Trimming shortened V by 2 bases and J by 5 bases, and 12 bases separated the two germline ends. J is TRBJ1-4 and V is TRBV4-3, with a weak D call TRBD1 (6 bases). Sequencing was done on a sample of PBMCs or a T cell subset sorted from them (not recorded which). The receptor's source is an adult woman who had mild COVID-19 (a few samples of this study predate the infection). Cell type and time point are not known. The CDR3: CASSQLGAKNEKLFF. As DNA, the CDR3 is TGCGCCAGCAGCCAACTGGGGGCCAAAAATGAAAAACTGTTTTTT.